The entry that follows covers one T cell receptor beta chain sequence. Its cognate antigen is unknown. A sample-barcoded 5' primer and a J-beta primer mix were used in a second PCR of about 7 to 11 cycles. Carrying 12 random nucleotides, a template-switch adaptor labeled each individual cDNA molecule. There were at least 2.5 million CDR3-containing paired-end reads obtained from each sample. TCRdb reprocessed the 5' RACE reads via MiXCR and lists one record per CDR3 protein. In the table there are about 640,000 distinct CDR3 sequences, around three fifths of which are singletons. The authors isolated at least 6 million PBMCs per sample. The sample is drawn from a study of blood T cells in healthy people across ages. This CDR3 comprises 13 residues. The germline V gene has CDR1 ENHRY and CDR2 SYGVKD. The V end lost 3 bases, the J end lost 1 base, and 6 bases lay between the germline ends. Study results and limitations: A roughly linear age-dependent decrease characterized TCR beta diversity per million T cells.

What was sequenced was blood. This TCR was recovered from a man aged 60 to 75 in good health. The V and J genes are TRBV10-3 and TRBJ2-5; D possibly corresponds to TRBD1 (5 bases). The DNA for the CDR3 is TGTGCCATCAGTGACAGGGCCCAAGAGACCCAGTACTTC. Amino acids: CAISDRAQETQYF.